Below, 13 T cell receptor beta chains from the same sample are listed, as sequenced in a study of T cells in Graves' hyperthyroidism and ophthalmopathy. From RNA transcripts, TCR beta CDR3 regions were amplified. A set of HTBI primers served as the primers for a first-round RT-PCR of the TCR CDR3. A single record per CDR3 protein comes from TCRdb applying MiXCR to the multiplex PCR reads. The table lists a few hundred thousand distinct CDR3 sequences, 15% to 18% of them singletons, with approximately 7% in the top ten. Sequences were obtained from blood. The receptors come from a woman in her twenties or thirties with Graves' hyperthyroidism.

Ten or more counts support this clonotype. The CDR3 here is CASRTGTGGYNEQFF. In DNA form, the CDR3 reads TGTGCCAGCAGAACCGGGACAGGGGGTTACAATGAGCAGTTCTTC. The gene calls are TRBV12-3 or TRBV12-4 and TRBJ2-1, with 11 bases that match TRBD1. The CDR3 consists of 15 residues. The junction had 5 bases not matched to a gene; V was cut back by 6 bases and J by 4 bases.

This clonotype was picked up many times. The chain joins TRBV24-1 to TRBJ2-1, with a tentative D call TRBD2 (6 bases). The ends were cut back, 4 bases at V and 8 bases at J, with 17 bases in the middle. Germline V lookup: CDR1 KGHDR, CDR2 SFDVKD. CDR3 length equals 15 residues. Written as DNA, the CDR3 is TGTGCCACCAGTGAGCCGAGACTAGAAGGGGATGAGCAGTTCTTC. It translates to CATSEPRLEGDEQFF.

In its sample, this clonotype is medium-sized. The chain carries TRBV2 and TRBJ2-1; D perhaps matches TRBD1 (5 bases). V was cut by 6 bases and J by 3 bases, with 12 bases left in between. This CDR3 is built from 14 residues. Germline CDR1 is SNHLY and CDR2 is FYNNEI. In DNA form, the CDR3 reads TGTGCCAGCAGCCGTTCGACAGACTACAATGAGCAGTTCTTC. Amino acids: CASSRSTDYNEQFF.

The chain combines TRBV20-1 with TRBJ2-5; tentative D call: TRBD1 (6 bases). The V gene's germline CDR1 is DFQATT and CDR2 SNEGSKA (reference sequence). The CDR3 length is 13 residues. V lost 3 bases, J lost 4 bases, and 12 bases lay in between. The CDR3 bases are TGCAGTGCTAGTAAAACAGGGCGAGAGACCCAGTACTTC. Translation gives CSASKTGRETQYF.

This clonotype was counted ten times or more. V and J are TRBV12-3 or TRBV12-4 and TRBJ2-1, with D hard to call. The CDR3 loop spans 15 amino acids. The V gene lost 7 bases and the J gene lost 0 bases, with 13 bases spanning the gap. CDR3 in DNA: TGTGCCAGCATGGGGTTAGGGAACTCCTACAATGAGCAGTTCTTC. It encodes CASMGLGNSYNEQFF.

This clonotype showed up many times. The V gene is TRBV7-2, the J gene TRBJ2-7; TRBD2 matches at 15 bases. CDR3 size: 18 residues. V lost 0 bases, J lost 2 bases, and 5 bases stayed unmatched. Germline lookup yields CDR1 SGHTA and CDR2 FQGNSA. The CDR3 loop is CASSLAMGLAGGAYEQYF. CDR3 in DNA: TGTGCCAGCAGCTTAGCGATGGGACTAGCGGGAGGAGCCTACGAGCAGTACTTC.

On this clonotype: Possible read error: a much larger clone is one base away. J is TRBJ2-3 and V is TRBV13; maybe TRBD2 (5 bases). From germline, CDR1 is PRHDT and CDR2 FYEKMQ (reference sequence). CDR3 length: 14 residues. The V gene lost 2 bases and the J gene lost 6 bases, with 12 bases spanning the gap. CDR3 nucleotides: TGTGCCAGCAGCTTACAAGCGGTGTGGGATACGCAGTATTTT. Amino acids: CASSLQAVWDTQYF. Full variable domain (remainder filled in from reference TRBV13 and TRBJ2-3): AAGVIQSPRHLIKEKRETATLKCYPIPRHDTVYWYQQGPGQDPQFLISFYEKMQSDKGSIPDRFSAQQFSDYHSELNMSSLELGDSALYFCASSLQAVWDTQYFGPGTRLTVL.

In regard to this clonotype: Just one base apart from a much larger clone, this may be a read error. Here the CDR3 DNA reads TGCAGCGTCCTAATACCCTACGAGCAGTACTTC. Translating gives CSVLIPYEQYF. V is TRBV29-1 and J is TRBJ2-7; D gene unclear. Germline V gene lookup returns CDR1 SQVTM and CDR2 ANQGSEA. There are 11 residues in the CDR3. V was pared by 6 bases and J by 2 bases, with 8 bases between.

This clonotype has ten or more counts. The rearrangement links TRBV6-1 to TRBJ1-6, with unresolved D. V was trimmed by 5 bases and J by 8 bases, leaving 16 bases between them. Looked up from germline, CDR1 is MNHNS and CDR2 is SASEGT. This CDR3 spans 15 amino acids. The DNA of the CDR3 is TGTGCCAGCAGTCCCCGGTCAGATTTCGATTCACCCCTCCACTTT. Its protein is CASSPRSDFDSPLHF.

This clonotype was observed many times. CDR3 DNA: TGTGCCAGCTCACCACCGCTAGGCCTAGCGAGTAGCACAGATACGCAGTATTTT. It translates to CASSPPLGLASSTDTQYF. The chain links TRBV18 to TRBJ2-3; maybe TRBD2 (6 bases). Germline CDR1 reads KGHSH; CDR2 reads LQKENI. The CDR3 is 18 residues long. Trimming removed 0 bases at V and 0 bases at J, with 16 bases between.

V gene TRBV27 combines with J gene TRBJ2-1; 12 bases are shared with TRBD1. The junction had 11 bases not matched to a gene; V was cut back by 11 bases and J by 9 bases. The CDR3 totals 14 residues. Germline V lookup: CDR1 MNHEY, CDR2 SMNVEV (reference sequence). As DNA, the CDR3 is TGTGCCTCTGGAGGGACAGGGGGCCTAGGTGAGCAGTTCTTC. This sequence encodes CASGGTGGLGEQFF.

V is TRBV9 and J is TRBJ2-3; no reliable D call. V lost 4 bases and J lost 1, with 16 bases in between. The CDR3 sequence is 16 residues long. CDR1 and CDR2 (germline): SGDLS, YYNGEE. CDR3 residues: CASSPLDGVRTDTQYF. As DNA, the CDR3 is TGTGCCAGCAGCCCCCTAGATGGGGTACGCACAGATACGCAGTATTTT.

This clonotype came up a few times. V gene TRBV20-1 combines with J gene TRBJ2-3; D gene uncertain. Trimming shortened V by 3 bases and J by 1 base, and 17 bases separated the two germline ends. In germline, CDR1 is DFQATT, CDR2 SNEGSKA (reference sequence). The CDR3 spans 16 residues. CDR3 sequence: CSASRPLVRGTDTQYF. In DNA, the CDR3 is TGCAGTGCTAGTCGACCTTTAGTTAGGGGCACAGATACGCAGTATTTT.